This T cell receptor (beta chain) derives from a study of metastatic and nonmetastatic thyroid tumors. About the research overall: Where malignant and benign thyroid patients were concerned, repertoires were compared across blood and tumor or nodule tissue. Study results and limitations: Reported TCR beta diversity, measured in blood and tumor, was significantly higher for malignant thyroid tumors than for benign nodules.

This clone was found a few times. What it binds is unknown. As processed by the authors: Construction of a distant-metastasis classifier for papillary thyroid cancer relied on CDR3 differences across clinicopathological groups. TCRdb re-called clones from the PCR reads using MiXCR. The V and J calls reflect TCRdb's pipeline rather than the authors' work. The sample holds 20,000 to 25,000 clones, roughly 22% seen once. Patients had received no treatment of any kind before thyroid surgery. The CDR3 runs to 12 residues. From germline, CDR1 is SNHLY and CDR2 FYNNEI. Trimming shortened V by 7 bases and J by 9 bases, and 13 bases separated the two germline ends.

This sequence joins TRBV2 and TRBJ2-1; D is ambiguous. This receptor was obtained from a female donor with papillary thyroid cancer or a benign thyroid nodule (not recorded which). Some clones in this sample may be carry-over from other donors' samples. Sequenced sample: adjacent normal tissue. CDR3 residues: CASIPDGGEQFF. Written as DNA, the CDR3 is TGTGCCAGCATTCCTGACGGCGGTGAGCAGTTCTTC.